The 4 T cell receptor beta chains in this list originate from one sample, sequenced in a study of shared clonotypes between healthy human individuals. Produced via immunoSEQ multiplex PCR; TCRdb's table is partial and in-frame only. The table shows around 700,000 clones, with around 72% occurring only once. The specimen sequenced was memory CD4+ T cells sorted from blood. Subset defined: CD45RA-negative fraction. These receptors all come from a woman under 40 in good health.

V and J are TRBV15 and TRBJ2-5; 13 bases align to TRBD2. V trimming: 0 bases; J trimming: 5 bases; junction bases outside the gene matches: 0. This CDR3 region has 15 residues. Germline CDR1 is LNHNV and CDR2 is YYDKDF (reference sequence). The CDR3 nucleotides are TGTGCCACCAGCAGAGAACTAGCGGGAGGGGAGACCCAGTACTTC. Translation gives CATSRELAGGETQYF.

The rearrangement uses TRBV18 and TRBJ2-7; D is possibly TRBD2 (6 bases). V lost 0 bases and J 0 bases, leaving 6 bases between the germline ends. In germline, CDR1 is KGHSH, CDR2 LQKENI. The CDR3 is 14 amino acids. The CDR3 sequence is CASSPPRGSYEQYF. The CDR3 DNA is TGTGCCAGCTCACCACCGCGGGGCTCCTACGAGCAGTACTTC.

CDR3 residues: CASRHIDSTVGRAFF. The CDR3 coding sequence is TGTGCCAGCAGACACATAGACAGTACGGTGGGTCGAGCTTTCTTT. This sequence joins TRBV27 and TRBJ1-1; weak D call: TRBD1 (5 bases). Trimming took 6 bases from V and 10 from J, leaving 24 bases between them. In germline, CDR1 is MNHEY, CDR2 SMNVEV (reference sequence). The CDR3 is made up of 15 amino acids.

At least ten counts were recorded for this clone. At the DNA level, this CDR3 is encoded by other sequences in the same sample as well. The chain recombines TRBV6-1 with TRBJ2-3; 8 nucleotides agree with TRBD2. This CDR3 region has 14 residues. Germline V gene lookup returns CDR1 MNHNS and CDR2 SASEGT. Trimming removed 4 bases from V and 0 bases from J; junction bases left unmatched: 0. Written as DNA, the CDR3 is TGTGCCAGCAGTGTAGCGGGGAGCACAGATACGCAGTATTTT. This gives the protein CASSVAGSTDTQYF.